Presented here are 25 T cell receptor beta chains from one specimen sequenced in a study of human T cells and chemical hapten exposure. TCRdb re-called the RACE reads through MiXCR, storing one row per CDR3 protein. The table records roughly 100,000 distinct CDR3 sequences, over 7.5% of them present only once. The time point here: patch test 2, 6 weeks after DPC sensitization. Stated treatment: therapeutic diphenylcyclopropenone sensitization with weekly scalp DPC. This material consisted of whole blood, taken in connection with sensitization to the hapten diphenylcyclopropenone (DPC). All receptors come from a woman aged 35 to 49 with alopecia areata. Some clones in this sample may be carry-over from other donors' samples.

The V gene is TRBV5-6, the J gene TRBJ2-7; D perhaps matches TRBD2 (6 bases). Germline V gives CDR1 SGHDT, CDR2 YYEEEE. V dropped 6 bases and J dropped 2 bases, with 18 bases sitting between them. The CDR3 length is 15 residues. CDR3: CASTVGGRFAYEQYF. CDR3 in DNA: TGTGCCAGCACGGTCGGAGGGCGGTTCGCCTACGAGCAGTACTTC.

This clonotype was observed at least ten times. The chain carries TRBV3-1 and TRBJ1-1; TRBD1 aligns across 7 bases. The junction had 2 bases not matched to a gene; V was cut back by 6 bases and J by 1 base. The length of the CDR3 is 13 residues. Germline V lookup: CDR1 LGHDT, CDR2 YNNKEL (reference sequence). CDR3 sequence reads: CASRDRWNTEAFF. CDR3 DNA sequence: TGTGCCAGCAGGGACAGGTGGAACACTGAAGCTTTCTTT. The complete variable domain, with remaining parts taken from reference TRBV3-1 and TRBJ1-1, reads DTAVSQTPKYLVTQMGNDKSIKCEQNLGHDTMYWYKQDSKKFLKIMFSYNNKELIINETVPNRFSPKSPDKAHLNLHINSLELGDSAVYFCASRDRWNTEAFFGQGTRLTVV.

This clonotype was counted only a few times. The chain uses TRBV3-1 and TRBJ1-1; 7 bases are shared with TRBD1. Looked up from germline, CDR1 is LGHDT and CDR2 is YNNKEL (reference sequence). CDR3 length: 15 amino acids. The V gene end was trimmed by 4 bases and the J gene end by 1 base; junction bases not matched to a gene: 6. This CDR3 reads CASSPLTGPNTEAFF. The CDR3 nucleotides are TGTGCCAGCAGCCCATTGACAGGGCCGAACACTGAAGCTTTCTTT.

This clonotype was observed at least ten times. CDR3 loop: CASSIGQGRAFNEKLFF. The CDR3 DNA sequence: TGTGCCAGCAGCATCGGACAGGGAAGGGCCTTTAATGAAAAACTGTTTTTT. The chain combines TRBV7-9 with TRBJ1-4; 8 bases map to TRBD1. CDR3 length equals 17 residues. Trimming at V came to 5 bases and at J to 4 bases, leaving 12 bases not matched to a gene. Germline CDR1 and CDR2: SEHNR and FQNEAQ (reference sequence).

This clonotype was picked up many times. J is TRBJ1-1 and V is TRBV2, with D tentatively TRBD1 (5 bases). Germline assignment: CDR1 SNHLY and CDR2 FYNNEI. The CDR3 totals 14 residues. V was cut by 0 bases and J by 4 bases, with 9 bases left in between. The CDR3, as DNA: TGTGCCAGCAGTGAAGCGGGGGGTGTCACTGAAGCTTTCTTT. It yields the protein CASSEAGGVTEAFF.

This clonotype was seen a few times. CDR3 sequence reads: CASSLGGNEKLFF. The CDR3 DNA is TGTGCCAGCTCACTCGGCGGAAATGAAAAACTGTTTTTT. The V and J genes are TRBV18 and TRBJ1-4; D is unresolved. CDR3 length equals 13 residues. Per germline, CDR1 KGHSH and CDR2 LQKENI. Deletions cut 4 bases from V and 5 bases from J, with 8 bases between.

V and J are TRBV20-1 and TRBJ2-5; tentative D call: TRBD2 (5 bases). V lost 1 base and J lost 2, with 11 bases in between. This CDR3 region has 14 residues. Germline V gene lookup returns CDR1 DFQATT and CDR2 SNEGSKA (reference sequence). CDR3 residues: CSARVRRYQETQYF. CDR3 in DNA: TGCAGTGCTAGAGTTCGGAGGTATCAAGAGACCCAGTACTTC.

The table lists this clonotype with a few counts. V usage is TRBV7-8 and J usage is TRBJ2-1, with TRBD2 identical over 7 bases. Germline V CDR1 and CDR2: SGHVS, FQNEAQ. This CDR3 is built from 15 residues. Losses at the gene ends were 3 bases for V and 10 bases for J; bases not matched to a gene: 12. The CDR3: CASSFYGRELYEQFF. Written as DNA, the CDR3 is TGTGCCAGCAGCTTTTATGGGCGGGAGCTTTACGAGCAGTTCTTC.

The genes are TRBV4-2 and TRBJ2-3; TRBD2 might be the D (5 bases). There are 13 residues in the CDR3. The germline gives CDR1 LGHNA, CDR2 YNFKEQ. Deletions cut 2 bases from V and 4 bases from J, with 7 bases between. DNA for the CDR3: TGTGCCAGCAGCCAAAGCGGCGCAGATACGCAGTATTTT. This sequence encodes CASSQSGADTQYF.

This clonotype appeared a few times. J is TRBJ2-7 and V is TRBV14; 12 positions agree with TRBD2. The V gene end was trimmed by 1 base and the J gene end by 0 bases; junction bases not matched to a gene: 16. The CDR3 is made up of 21 amino acids. The germline V gene has CDR1 SGHDN and CDR2 FVKESK. This CDR3 reads CASSQVRPSGRASIFSYEQYF. Written as DNA, the CDR3 is TGTGCCAGCAGCCAAGTCCGGCCTAGCGGGAGGGCCTCGATATTCTCCTACGAGCAGTACTTC.

Many counts were recorded for this clonotype. The CDR3 loop is CASRLTGSADTQYF. The DNA of the CDR3 is TGTGCCAGCCGGCTGACAGGGTCGGCAGATACGCAGTATTTT. V and J are TRBV6-4 and TRBJ2-3; 7 bases align to TRBD1. After removal of 8 bases from V and 4 bases from J, the junction contained 9 bases not matched to a gene. The CDR3 is made up of 14 amino acids. The germline gives CDR1 MRHNA, CDR2 SNTAGT.

This sequence joins TRBV6-2 or TRBV6-3 and TRBJ1-5; D remains ambiguous. CDR1 is MNHEY and CDR2 is SVGEGT in the germline V gene. The CDR3 is made up of 15 amino acids. Trimming shortened V by 6 bases and J by 2 bases, and 14 bases separated the two germline ends. Here the CDR3 DNA reads TGTGCCAGCAGGGAAAGCCCTACGGGCAATCAGCCCCAGCATTTT. Its protein is CASRESPTGNQPQHF.

This chain uses TRBV7-2 with TRBJ1-2; no definite D call. The CDR3 sequence is 13 residues long. With 6 bases removed from V and 5 bases from J, the gap between germline ends came to 13 bases. CDR1 and CDR2 (germline): SGHTA, FQGNSA. The CDR3 nucleotides read TGTGCCAGCAGTGTTACAGCTGATTATGGCTACACCTTC. It is translated as CASSVTADYGYTF.

This clonotype has at least ten counts. The chain recombines TRBV6-6 with TRBJ2-1; 8 bases are shared with TRBD2. Per germline, CDR1 MNHNY and CDR2 SVGAGI (reference sequence). J lost 2 bases, V lost 6 bases, and 6 bases had no gene match. There are 15 residues in the CDR3. The CDR3 bases are TGTGCCAGCAGGATAGCGGGGTCAGCCTACAATGAGCAGTTCTTC. Amino acids: CASRIAGSAYNEQFF.

This clonotype appeared many times. The chain joins TRBV4-1 to TRBJ2-7; 10 bases line up with TRBD2. This CDR3 spans 16 amino acids. CDR1 and CDR2 (germline): MGHRA, YSYEKL. The ends lost 4 bases at V and 4 bases at J; junction bases unmatched: 10. CDR3 bases: TGCGCCAGCAGCCCCATAAGCAGCGGGAGGGGTTACGAGCAGTACTTC. It encodes CASSPISSGRGYEQYF.

Concerning this clonotype itself: This sequence may be a read error, since a much larger clone differs from it by one base. This sequence joins TRBV11-1 and TRBJ2-2; D uncertain. The V gene lost 1 base and the J gene lost 10 bases, with 10 bases spanning the gap. CDR1 SGHAT and CDR2 FQDESV come from the germline V gene (reference sequence). The CDR3 is 13 residues long. CDR3 DNA sequence: TGTGCCAGCAGCTTAGAGATTGGCGAGGAGCTGTTTTTT. It codes for CASSLEIGEELFF.

This clonotype showed up many times. The V and J genes are TRBV24-1 and TRBJ1-1; TRBD1 agrees at 9 bases. The CDR3 contains 13 residues. CDR1 KGHDR and CDR2 SFDVKD come from the germline V gene. The trim removed 4 bases at V and 5 bases at J, leaving 1 base unmatched. The CDR3 DNA follows: TGTGCCACCAGTGAGGGACAGGGAACTGAAGCTTTCTTT. This codes for CATSEGQGTEAFF.

This clonotype was seen a few times. This rearrangement joins TRBV7-8 to TRBJ2-7; 7 bases align to TRBD1. In germline, CDR1 is SGHVS, CDR2 FQNEAQ. Trimming at V came to 3 bases and at J to 2 bases, leaving 7 bases not matched to a gene. The CDR3 is 15 amino acids. CDR3 sequence (DNA): TGTGCCAGCAGCTTGTCCGATGACAGGGCCTACGAGCAGTACTTC. Residues: CASSLSDDRAYEQYF.

This clonotype was recorded many times. The chain uses TRBV18 and TRBJ2-5; no definite D call. The CDR3 covers 12 residues. Trimming took 1 base from V and 4 from J, leaving 4 bases between them. Germline V gene data show CDR1 as KGHSH and CDR2 as LQKENI. CDR3 amino acids: CASSPRLETQYF. For the CDR3, the DNA is TGTGCCAGCTCACCACGTCTAGAGACCCAGTACTTC.

J is TRBJ2-1 and V is TRBV20-1, with 9 bases matching TRBD2. Germline CDR1 DFQATT, CDR2 SNEGSKA (reference sequence). J was trimmed by 1 base and V by 2 bases; bases with no gene match: 9. This CDR3 spans 17 amino acids. The CDR3 bases are TGCAGTGCTAGATCAGATAGCGGGAGTGTGTCCTACAATGAGCAGTTCTTC. Its protein product is CSARSDSGSVSYNEQFF.

This clonotype was observed at least ten times. V usage is TRBV20-1 and J usage is TRBJ1-6; D remains ambiguous. The V gene's germline CDR1 is DFQATT and CDR2 SNEGSKA (reference sequence). The CDR3 covers 16 residues. Trimming took 0 bases from V and 3 from J, leaving 12 bases between them. The CDR3 coding sequence is TGCAGTGCTAGAGATAGTGAACGCAACTATAATTCACCCCTCCACTTT. Its translation is CSARDSERNYNSPLHF.

This rearrangement joins TRBV30 to TRBJ2-1, with D possibly TRBD1 on 5 matching bases. Germline V CDR1 and CDR2: GTSNPN, SVGIG (reference sequence). Trimming took off 0 bases at V and 7 bases at J, with 7 bases between the two ends. The CDR3 is made up of 12 amino acids. CDR3 nucleotides: TGTGCCTGGAGTGTAAGGGGAAATGAGCAGTTCTTC. It is translated as CAWSVRGNEQFF.

This clonotype showed up many times. V usage is TRBV5-4 and J usage is TRBJ2-5, with a tentative D call TRBD2 (6 bases). This CDR3 has 14 amino acids. The V and J ends lost 3 bases and 3 bases respectively, with 12 bases between them. Germline assignment: CDR1 SGHNT and CDR2 YYREEE (reference sequence). The CDR3 here is CASSSASVKETQYF. The CDR3, as DNA: TGTGCCAGCAGCTCCGCTAGCGTGAAAGAGACCCAGTACTTC.

The chain links TRBV3-1 to TRBJ2-1; D is perhaps TRBD2 (7 bases). Germline CDR1 reads LGHDT; CDR2 reads YNNKEL (reference sequence). Trimming pared 5 bases from V and 6 bases from J, leaving 14 bases between. The CDR3 has 14 amino acids. The CDR3 nucleotides are TGTGCCAGCAGCTCGGAGGGAGGGGGCAATGAGCAGTTCTTC. This codes for CASSSEGGGNEQFF.

This clonotype was picked up a small number of times. The rearrangement links TRBV12-3 or TRBV12-4 to TRBJ2-1, with D perhaps TRBD2 (6 bases). This CDR3 contains 15 residues. V shed 3 bases and J shed 4 bases, with 13 bases lying between them. This chain's CDR3 is CASSLGGAGYNEQFF. The CDR3 coding sequence is TGTGCCAGCAGTTTGGGGGGAGCAGGGTACAATGAGCAGTTCTTC.